This paragraph reports one T cell receptor (beta chain). Its antigen is not identified. As originally analysed: ImmunoSEQ only sent back junction sequences with no quality scores, so filtering was done differently. The assay was immunoSEQ multiplex PCR, and TCRdb's table has in-frame clones only and misses some. The V and J calls and clone size were taken over from that table, and D and trimming were inferred from the DNA. The data hold hundreds of thousands of clones, with more than 95% observed a single time. The data belong to a study of shared clonotypes between healthy human individuals. Whole-study context: Plates per donor: three CD4 naive, three CD4 memory, two CD8 naive, one CD8 memory. Study results and limitations: What naive subsets generally showed was a larger estimated richness than memory subsets showed. Around 5% was the fraction of naive CD4 clonotypes found shared across a handful of donors.

V lost 4 bases to trimming and J lost 2 bases, with 13 bases between them. Germline V gives CDR1 SGDLS, CDR2 YYNGEE. The CDR3 contains 14 residues. In the naive CD8 group, cells lacked CD45RO and were positively selected for CCR7, so terminally differentiated effector memory CD45RA+ cells were left out. The rearrangement links TRBV9 to TRBJ2-7; D is possibly TRBD2 (6 bases). The source of this sequence is a man aged 25 to 40 in good health. Material: naive CD8+ T cells sorted from blood. CDR3 residues: CASSMGDSPYEQYF. The CDR3 DNA sequence: TGTGCCAGCAGCATGGGGGACTCTCCCTACGAGCAGTACTTC.